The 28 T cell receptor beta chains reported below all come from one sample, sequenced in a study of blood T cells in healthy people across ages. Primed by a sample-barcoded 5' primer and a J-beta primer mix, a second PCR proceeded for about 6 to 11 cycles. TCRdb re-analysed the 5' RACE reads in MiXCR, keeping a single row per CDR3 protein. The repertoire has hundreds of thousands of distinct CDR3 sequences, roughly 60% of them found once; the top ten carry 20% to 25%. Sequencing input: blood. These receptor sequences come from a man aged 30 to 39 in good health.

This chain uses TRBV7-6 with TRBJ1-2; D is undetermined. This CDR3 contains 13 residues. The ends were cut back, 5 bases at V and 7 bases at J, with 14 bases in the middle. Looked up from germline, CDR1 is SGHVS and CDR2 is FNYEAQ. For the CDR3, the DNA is TGTGCCAGCAGCCTCCCGAGTTCGGGTGGCTACACCTTC. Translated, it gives CASSLPSSGGYTF.

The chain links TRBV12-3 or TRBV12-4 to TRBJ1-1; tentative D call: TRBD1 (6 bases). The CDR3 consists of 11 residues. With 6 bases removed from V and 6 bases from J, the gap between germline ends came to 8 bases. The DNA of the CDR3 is TGTGCCAGCAGGACAGGTCCTGAAGCTTTCTTT. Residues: CASRTGPEAFF.

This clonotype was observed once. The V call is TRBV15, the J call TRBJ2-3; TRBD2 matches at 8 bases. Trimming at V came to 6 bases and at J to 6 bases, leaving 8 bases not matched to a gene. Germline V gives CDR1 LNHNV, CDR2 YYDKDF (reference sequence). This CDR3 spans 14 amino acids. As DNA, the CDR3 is TGTGCCACCAGTACGGGGGGGCTTAGTGATACGCAGTATTTT. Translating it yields CATSTGGLSDTQYF.

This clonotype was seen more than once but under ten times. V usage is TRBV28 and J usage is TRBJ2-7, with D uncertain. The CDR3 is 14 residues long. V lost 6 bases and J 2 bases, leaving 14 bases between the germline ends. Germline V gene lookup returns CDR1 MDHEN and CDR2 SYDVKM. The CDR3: CASSRPPVTYEQYF. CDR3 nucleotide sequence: TGTGCCAGCAGCCGTCCCCCGGTAACCTACGAGCAGTACTTC.

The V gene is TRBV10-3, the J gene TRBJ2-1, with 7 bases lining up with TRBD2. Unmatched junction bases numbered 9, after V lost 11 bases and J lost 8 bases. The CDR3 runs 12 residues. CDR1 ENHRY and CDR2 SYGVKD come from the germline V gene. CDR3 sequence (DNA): TGTGCCGCCCTTGGGGCGGGGGATGAGCAGTTCTTC. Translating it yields CAALGAGDEQFF.

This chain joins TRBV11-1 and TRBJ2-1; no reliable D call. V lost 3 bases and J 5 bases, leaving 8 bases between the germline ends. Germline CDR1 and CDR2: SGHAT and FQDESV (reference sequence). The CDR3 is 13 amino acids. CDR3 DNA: TGTGCCAGCAGCTTGGCAGAAAACAATGAGCAGTTCTTC. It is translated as CASSLAENNEQFF.

CDR3 protein: CASSAGWWETQYF. For the CDR3, the DNA is TGTGCCAGCAGTGCAGGGTGGTGGGAGACCCAGTACTTC. The chain has TRBV27 and TRBJ2-5; D possibly corresponds to TRBD1 (5 bases). Germline V CDR1 and CDR2: MNHEY, SMNVEV (reference sequence). The CDR3 is made up of 13 amino acids. V was cut by 5 bases and J by 5 bases, with 12 bases left in between.

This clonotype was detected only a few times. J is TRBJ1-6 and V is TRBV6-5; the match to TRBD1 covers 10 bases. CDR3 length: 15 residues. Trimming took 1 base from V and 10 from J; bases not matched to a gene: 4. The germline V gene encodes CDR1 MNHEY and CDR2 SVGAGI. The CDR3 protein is CASSYYGQGESPLHF. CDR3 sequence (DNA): TGTGCCAGCAGTTACTACGGACAGGGGGAATCACCCCTCCACTTT.

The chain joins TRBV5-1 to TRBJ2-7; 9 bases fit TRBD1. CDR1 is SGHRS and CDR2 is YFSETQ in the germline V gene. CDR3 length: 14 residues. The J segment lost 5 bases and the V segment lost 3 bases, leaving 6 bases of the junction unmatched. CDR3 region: CASSSGQGVNEQYF. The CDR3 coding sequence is TGCGCCAGCAGCTCGGGACAGGGCGTCAACGAGCAGTACTTC. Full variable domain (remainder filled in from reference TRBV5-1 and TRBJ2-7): KAGVTQTPRYLIKTRGQQVTLSCSPISGHRSVSWYQQTPGQGLQFLFEYFSETQRNKGNFPGRFSGRQFSNSRSEMNVSTLELGDSALYLCASSSGQGVNEQYFGPGTRLTVT.

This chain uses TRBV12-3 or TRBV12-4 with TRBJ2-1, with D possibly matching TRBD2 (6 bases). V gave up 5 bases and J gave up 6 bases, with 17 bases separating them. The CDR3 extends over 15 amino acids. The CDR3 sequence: CASSPGGSIVNEQFF. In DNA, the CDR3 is TGTGCCAGCAGTCCCGGAGGGAGTATAGTCAATGAGCAGTTCTTC.

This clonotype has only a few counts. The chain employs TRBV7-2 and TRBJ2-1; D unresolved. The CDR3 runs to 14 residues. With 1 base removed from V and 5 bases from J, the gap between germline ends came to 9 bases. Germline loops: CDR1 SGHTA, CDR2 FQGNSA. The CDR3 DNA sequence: TGTGCCAGCAGCTTAGAGGTCAAAAACAATGAGCAGTTCTTC. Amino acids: CASSLEVKNNEQFF.

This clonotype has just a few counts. The CDR3 sequence: CSARRRDGINEQFF. CDR3 sequence (DNA): TGCAGTGCTAGGCGGCGGGACGGAATCAATGAGCAGTTCTTC. The gene calls are TRBV20-1 and TRBJ2-1; tentative D call: TRBD2 (6 bases). Germline V lookup: CDR1 DFQATT, CDR2 SNEGSKA (reference sequence). CDR3 size: 14 residues. Trimming stripped 3 bases from V and 6 bases from J, with 15 bases between.

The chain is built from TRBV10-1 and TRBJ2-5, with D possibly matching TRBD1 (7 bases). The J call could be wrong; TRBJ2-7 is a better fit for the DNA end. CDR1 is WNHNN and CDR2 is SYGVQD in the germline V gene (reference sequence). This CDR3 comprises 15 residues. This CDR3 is CASSDGRQGPLEQYF. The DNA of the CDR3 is TGCGCCAGCAGTGACGGGAGACAGGGACCTCTCGAGCAGTACTTC.

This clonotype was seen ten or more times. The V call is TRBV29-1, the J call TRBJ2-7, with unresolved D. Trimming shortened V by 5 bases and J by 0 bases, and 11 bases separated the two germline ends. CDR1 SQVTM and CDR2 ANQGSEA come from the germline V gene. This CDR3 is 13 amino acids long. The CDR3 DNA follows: TGCAGCGTTTATGACCGAAGCTCCTACGAGCAGTACTTC. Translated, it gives CSVYDRSSYEQYF.

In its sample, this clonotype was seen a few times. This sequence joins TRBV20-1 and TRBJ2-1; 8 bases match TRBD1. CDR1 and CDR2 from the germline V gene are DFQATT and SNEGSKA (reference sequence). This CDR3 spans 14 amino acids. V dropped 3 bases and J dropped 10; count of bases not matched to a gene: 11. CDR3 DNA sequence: TGCAGTGCTAGTCGGGGACAGGCTCGTGGGGAGCAGTTCTTC. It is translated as CSASRGQARGEQFF.

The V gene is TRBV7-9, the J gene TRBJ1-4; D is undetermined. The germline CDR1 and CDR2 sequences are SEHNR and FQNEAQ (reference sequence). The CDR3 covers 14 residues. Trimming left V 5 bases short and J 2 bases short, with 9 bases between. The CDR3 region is CASSQSGTNEKLFF. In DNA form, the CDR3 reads TGTGCCAGCAGCCAGTCGGGGACTAATGAAAAACTGTTTTTT.

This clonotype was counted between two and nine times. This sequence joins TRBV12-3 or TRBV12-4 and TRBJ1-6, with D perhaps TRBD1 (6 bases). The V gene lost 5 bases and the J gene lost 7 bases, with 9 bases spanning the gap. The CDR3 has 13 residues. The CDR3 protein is CASSQGYNSPLHF. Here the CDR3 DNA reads TGTGCCAGCAGTCAGGGGTACAATTCACCCCTCCACTTT.

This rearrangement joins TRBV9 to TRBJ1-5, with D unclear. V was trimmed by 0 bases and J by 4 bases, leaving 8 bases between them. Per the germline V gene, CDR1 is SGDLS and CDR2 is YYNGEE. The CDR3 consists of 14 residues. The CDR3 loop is CASSVGQTNQPQHF. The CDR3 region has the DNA TGTGCCAGCAGCGTAGGTCAGACGAATCAGCCCCAGCATTTT. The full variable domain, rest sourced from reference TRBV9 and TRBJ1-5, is DSGVTQTPKHLITATGQRVTLRCSPRSGDLSVYWYQQSLDQGLQFLIQYYNGEERAKGNILERFSAQQFPDLHSELNLSSLELGDSALYFCASSVGQTNQPQHFGDGTRLSIL.

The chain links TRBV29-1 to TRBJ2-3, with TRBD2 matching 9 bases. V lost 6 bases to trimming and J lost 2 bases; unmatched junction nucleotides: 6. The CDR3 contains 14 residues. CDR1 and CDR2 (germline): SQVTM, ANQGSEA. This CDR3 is CSVGTSMNTDTQYF. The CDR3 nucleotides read TGCAGCGTCGGGACTAGCATGAACACAGATACGCAGTATTTT.

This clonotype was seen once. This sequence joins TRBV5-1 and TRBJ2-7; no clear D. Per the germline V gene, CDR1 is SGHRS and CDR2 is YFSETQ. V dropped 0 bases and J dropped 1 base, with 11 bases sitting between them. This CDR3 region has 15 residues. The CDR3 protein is CASSLGLWRSYEQYF. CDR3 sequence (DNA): TGCGCCAGCAGCTTGGGTCTATGGCGGTCCTACGAGCAGTACTTC.

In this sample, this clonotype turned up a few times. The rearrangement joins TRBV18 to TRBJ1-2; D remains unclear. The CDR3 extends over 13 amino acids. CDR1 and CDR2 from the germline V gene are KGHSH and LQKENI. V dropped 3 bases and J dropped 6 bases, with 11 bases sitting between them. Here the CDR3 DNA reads TGTGCCAGCTCACCCAAGGACCTCAATGGCTACACCTTC. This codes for CASSPKDLNGYTF.

The CDR3: CAWSEGLENTIYF. The CDR3 DNA sequence: TGTGCCTGGAGTGAAGGACTTGAAAACACCATATATTTT. V usage is TRBV30 and J usage is TRBJ1-3; D is undetermined. The CDR3 is 13 residues long. In germline, CDR1 is GTSNPN, CDR2 SVGIG (reference sequence). Trimming took off 1 base at V and 6 bases at J, with 10 bases between the two ends.

Here the CDR3 DNA reads TGCAGTGCTAGTGGTCCCAGACAGTCCACGGCCTACGAGCAGTACTTC. It yields the protein CSASGPRQSTAYEQYF. The genes are TRBV20-1 and TRBJ2-7, with D possibly being TRBD1 (5 bases). This CDR3 comprises 16 residues. The V gene's germline CDR1 is DFQATT and CDR2 SNEGSKA (reference sequence). Trimming pared 3 bases from V and 2 bases from J, leaving 20 bases between.

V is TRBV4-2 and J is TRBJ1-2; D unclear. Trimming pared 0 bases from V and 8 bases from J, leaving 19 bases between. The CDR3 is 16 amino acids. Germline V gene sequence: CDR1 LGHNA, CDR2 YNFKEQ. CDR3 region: CASSQDRASGVGGYTF. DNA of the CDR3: TGTGCCAGCAGCCAAGATAGGGCGAGTGGGGTTGGGGGCTACACCTTC.

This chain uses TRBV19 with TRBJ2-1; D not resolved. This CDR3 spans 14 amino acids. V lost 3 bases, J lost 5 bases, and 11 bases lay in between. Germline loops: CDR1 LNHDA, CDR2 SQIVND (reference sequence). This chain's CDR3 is CASSIGIVHNEQFF. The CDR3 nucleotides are TGTGCCAGTAGTATTGGAATTGTCCACAATGAGCAGTTCTTC.

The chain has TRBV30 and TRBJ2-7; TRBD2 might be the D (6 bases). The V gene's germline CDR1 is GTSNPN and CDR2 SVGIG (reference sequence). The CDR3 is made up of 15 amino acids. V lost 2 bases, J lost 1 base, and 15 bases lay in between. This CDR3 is CAWSCGAATSYEQYF. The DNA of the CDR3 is TGTGCCTGGAGTTGCGGGGCCGCCACTTCCTACGAGCAGTACTTC.

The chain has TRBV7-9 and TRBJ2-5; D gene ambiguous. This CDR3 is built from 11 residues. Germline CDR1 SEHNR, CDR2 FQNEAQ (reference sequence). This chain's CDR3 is CDPRCGETQYF. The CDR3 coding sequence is TGTGATCCCAGGTGTGGGGAGACCCAGTACTTC.

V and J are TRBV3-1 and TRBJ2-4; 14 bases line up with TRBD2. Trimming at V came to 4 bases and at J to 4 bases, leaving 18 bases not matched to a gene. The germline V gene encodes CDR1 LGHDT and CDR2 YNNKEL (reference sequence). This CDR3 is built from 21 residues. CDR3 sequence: CASSLSPGLAGAGESKNIQYF. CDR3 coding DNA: TGTGCCAGCAGCCTTTCCCCGGGACTAGCGGGAGCTGGGGAAAGTAAAAACATTCAGTACTTC.